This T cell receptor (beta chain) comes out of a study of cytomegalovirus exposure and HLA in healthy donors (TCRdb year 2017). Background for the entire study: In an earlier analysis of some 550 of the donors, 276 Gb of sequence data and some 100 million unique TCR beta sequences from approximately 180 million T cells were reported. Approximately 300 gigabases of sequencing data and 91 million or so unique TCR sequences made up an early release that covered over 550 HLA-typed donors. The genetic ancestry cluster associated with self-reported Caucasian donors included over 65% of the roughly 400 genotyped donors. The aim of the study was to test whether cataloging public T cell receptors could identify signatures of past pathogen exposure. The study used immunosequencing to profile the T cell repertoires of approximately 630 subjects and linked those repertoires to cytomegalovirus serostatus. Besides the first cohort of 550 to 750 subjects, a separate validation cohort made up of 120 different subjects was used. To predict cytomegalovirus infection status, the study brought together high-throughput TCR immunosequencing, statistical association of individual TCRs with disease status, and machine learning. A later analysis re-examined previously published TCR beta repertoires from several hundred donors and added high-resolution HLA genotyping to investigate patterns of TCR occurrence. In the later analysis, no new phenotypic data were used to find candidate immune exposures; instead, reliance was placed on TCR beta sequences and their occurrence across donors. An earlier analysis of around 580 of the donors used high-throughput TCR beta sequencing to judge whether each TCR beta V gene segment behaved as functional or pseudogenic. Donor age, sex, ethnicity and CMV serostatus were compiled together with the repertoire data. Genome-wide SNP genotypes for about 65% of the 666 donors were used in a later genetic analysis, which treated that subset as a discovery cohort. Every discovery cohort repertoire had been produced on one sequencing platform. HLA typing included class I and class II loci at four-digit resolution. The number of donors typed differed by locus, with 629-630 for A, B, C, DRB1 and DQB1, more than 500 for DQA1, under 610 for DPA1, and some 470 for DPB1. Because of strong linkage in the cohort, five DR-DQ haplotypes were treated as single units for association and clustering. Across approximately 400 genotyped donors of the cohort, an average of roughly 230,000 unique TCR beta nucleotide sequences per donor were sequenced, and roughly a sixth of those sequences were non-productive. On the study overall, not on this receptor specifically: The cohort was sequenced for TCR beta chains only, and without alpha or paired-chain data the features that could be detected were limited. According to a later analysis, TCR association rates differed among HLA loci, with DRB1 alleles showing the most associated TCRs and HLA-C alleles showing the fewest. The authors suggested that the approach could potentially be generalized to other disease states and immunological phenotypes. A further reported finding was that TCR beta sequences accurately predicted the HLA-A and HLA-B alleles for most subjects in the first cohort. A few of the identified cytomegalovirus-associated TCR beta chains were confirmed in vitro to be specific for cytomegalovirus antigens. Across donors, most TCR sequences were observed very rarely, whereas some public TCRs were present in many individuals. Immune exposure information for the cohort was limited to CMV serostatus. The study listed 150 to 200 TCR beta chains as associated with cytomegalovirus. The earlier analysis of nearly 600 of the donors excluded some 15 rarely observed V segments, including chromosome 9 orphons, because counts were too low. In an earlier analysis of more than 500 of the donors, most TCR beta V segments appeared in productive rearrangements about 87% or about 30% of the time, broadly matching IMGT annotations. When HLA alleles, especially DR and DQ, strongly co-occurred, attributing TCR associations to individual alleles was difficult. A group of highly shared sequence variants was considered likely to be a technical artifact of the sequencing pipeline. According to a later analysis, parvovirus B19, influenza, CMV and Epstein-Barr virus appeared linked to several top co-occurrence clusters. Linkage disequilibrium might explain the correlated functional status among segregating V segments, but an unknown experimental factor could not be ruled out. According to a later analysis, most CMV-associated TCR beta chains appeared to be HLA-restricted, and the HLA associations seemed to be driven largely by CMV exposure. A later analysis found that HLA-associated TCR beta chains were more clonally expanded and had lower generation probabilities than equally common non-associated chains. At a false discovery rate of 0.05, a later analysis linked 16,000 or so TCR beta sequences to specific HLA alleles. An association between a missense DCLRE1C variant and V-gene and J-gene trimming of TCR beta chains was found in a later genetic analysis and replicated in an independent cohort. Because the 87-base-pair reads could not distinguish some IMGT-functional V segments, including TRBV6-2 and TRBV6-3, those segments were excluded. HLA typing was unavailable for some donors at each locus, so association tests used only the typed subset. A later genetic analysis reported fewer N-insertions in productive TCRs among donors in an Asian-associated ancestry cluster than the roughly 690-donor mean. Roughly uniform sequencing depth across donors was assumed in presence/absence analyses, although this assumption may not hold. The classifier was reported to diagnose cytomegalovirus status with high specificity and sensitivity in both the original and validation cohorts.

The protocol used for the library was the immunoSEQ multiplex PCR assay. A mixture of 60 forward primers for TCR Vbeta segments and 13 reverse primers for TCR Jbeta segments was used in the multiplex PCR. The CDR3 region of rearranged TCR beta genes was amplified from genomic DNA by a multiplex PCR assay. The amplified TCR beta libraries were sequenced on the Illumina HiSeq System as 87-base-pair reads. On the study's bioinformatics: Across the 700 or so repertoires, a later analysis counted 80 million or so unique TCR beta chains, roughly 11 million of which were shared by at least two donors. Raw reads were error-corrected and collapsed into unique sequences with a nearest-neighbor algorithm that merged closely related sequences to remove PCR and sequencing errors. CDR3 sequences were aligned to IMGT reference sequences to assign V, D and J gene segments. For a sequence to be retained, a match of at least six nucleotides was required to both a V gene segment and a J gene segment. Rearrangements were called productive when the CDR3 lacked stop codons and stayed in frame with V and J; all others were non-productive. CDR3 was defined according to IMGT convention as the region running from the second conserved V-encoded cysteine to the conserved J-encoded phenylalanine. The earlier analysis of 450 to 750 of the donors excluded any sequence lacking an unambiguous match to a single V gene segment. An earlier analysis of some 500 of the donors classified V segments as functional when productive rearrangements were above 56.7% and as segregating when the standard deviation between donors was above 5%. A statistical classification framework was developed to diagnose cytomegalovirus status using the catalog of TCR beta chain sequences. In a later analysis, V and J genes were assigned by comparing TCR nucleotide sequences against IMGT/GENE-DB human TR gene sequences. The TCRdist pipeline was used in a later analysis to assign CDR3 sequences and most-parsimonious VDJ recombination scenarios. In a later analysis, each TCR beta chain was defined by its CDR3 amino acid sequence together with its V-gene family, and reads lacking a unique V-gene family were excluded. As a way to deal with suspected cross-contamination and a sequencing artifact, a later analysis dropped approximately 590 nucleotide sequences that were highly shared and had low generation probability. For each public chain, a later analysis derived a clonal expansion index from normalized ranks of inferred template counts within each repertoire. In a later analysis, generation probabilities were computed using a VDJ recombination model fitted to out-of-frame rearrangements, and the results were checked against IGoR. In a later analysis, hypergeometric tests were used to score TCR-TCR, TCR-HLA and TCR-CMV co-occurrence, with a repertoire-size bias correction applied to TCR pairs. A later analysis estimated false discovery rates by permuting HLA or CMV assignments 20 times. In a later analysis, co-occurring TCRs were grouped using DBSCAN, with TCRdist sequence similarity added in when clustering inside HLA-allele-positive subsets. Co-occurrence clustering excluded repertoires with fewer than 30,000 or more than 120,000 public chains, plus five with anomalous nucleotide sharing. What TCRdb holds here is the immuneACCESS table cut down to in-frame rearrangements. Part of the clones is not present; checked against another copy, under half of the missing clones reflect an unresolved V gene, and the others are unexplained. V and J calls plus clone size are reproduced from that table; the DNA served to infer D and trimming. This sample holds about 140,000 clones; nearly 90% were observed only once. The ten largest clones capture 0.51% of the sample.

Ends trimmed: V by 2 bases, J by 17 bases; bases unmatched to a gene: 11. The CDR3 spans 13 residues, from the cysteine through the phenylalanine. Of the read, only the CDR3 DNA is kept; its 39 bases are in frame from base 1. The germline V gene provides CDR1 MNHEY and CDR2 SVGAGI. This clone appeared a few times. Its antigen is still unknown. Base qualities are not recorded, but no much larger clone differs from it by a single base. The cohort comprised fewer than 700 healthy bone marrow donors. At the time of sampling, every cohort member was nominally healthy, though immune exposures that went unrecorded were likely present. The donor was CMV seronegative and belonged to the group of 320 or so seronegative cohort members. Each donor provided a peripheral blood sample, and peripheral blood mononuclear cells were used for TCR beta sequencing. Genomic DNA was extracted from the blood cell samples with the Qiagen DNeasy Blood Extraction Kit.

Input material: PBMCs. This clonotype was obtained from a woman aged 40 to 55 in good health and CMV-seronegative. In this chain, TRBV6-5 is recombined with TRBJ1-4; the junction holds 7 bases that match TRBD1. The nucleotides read TGTGCCAGCAGTTACGGTAACAGGGGCTTTCCTTTTTTT. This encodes CASSYGNRGFPFF.